The 23 T cell receptor beta chains below come from one sample, sequenced in a study of monozygotic twins with inflammatory bowel disease. TCRdb reprocessed the 5' RACE reads and reports one entry per CDR3 protein, with no DNA. The specimen's table records about 160,000 distinct CDR3 sequences. The sample comprised blood. These receptors were taken from a human donor with ulcerative colitis or Crohn's disease, or a healthy co-twin of an affected twin (not recorded which).

The genes are TRBV19 and TRBJ2-1; TCRdb's D call, TRBD1, is unchecked because there is no DNA. The CDR3 is 14 residues long. Germline CDR1 reads LNHDA; CDR2 reads SQIVND (reference sequence). The CDR3: CASSPGVGYNEQFF.

This chain joins TRBV20-1 and TRBJ2-3; the TCRdb call, TRBD2, lacks DNA for checking. This CDR3 contains 14 residues. Germline V gene sequence: CDR1 DFQATT, CDR2 SNEGSKA (reference sequence). CDR3 in amino acids: CGGLAGGPKDTQYF.

This chain connects TRBV6-1 to TRBJ1-5; there is no DNA to check the TCRdb D call of TRBD1. The CDR3 spans 16 residues. Germline CDR1 and CDR2: MNHNS and SASEGT. The CDR3 region is CATKRGPGASNQPQHF.

CDR3 sequence: CSARDHRAYGYTF. V and J are TRBV20-1 and TRBJ1-2; TCRdb selects TRBD1, and the lack of DNA leaves this call unchecked. Germline lookup yields CDR1 DFQATT and CDR2 SNEGSKA (reference sequence). The CDR3 has 13 amino acids.

V usage is TRBV19 and J usage is TRBJ1-5; the D call of TRBD1 rests on TCRdb alone, since no DNA is present to check it. The CDR3 length is 15 residues. Germline-derived CDR1 and CDR2 are LNHDA and SQIVND (reference sequence). Here the CDR3 reads CASRLDRVGNQPQHF.

V gene TRBV6-1 combines with J gene TRBJ2-3; TCRdb's D call of TRBD1 is untestable without DNA. From germline, CDR1 is MNHNS and CDR2 SASEGT. The CDR3 runs to 16 residues. CDR3 loop: CASSLVFGARTDTQYF.

The chain links TRBV6-6 to TRBJ2-7; TCRdb calls TRBD1, which cannot be checked without DNA. The CDR3 runs 14 residues. CDR1 MNHNY and CDR2 SVGAGI come from the germline V gene (reference sequence). The CDR3 reads CASMPTDPYGEQYF.

This chain uses TRBV7-8 with TRBJ2-7; TCRdb's D gene call, TRBD2, goes unchecked for lack of DNA. The CDR3 sequence is 15 residues long. CDR1 is SGHVS, CDR2 FQNEAQ, per germline. The CDR3 loop reads CASSPGTSSRYEQYF.

The rearrangement links TRBV18 to TRBJ2-5; TCRdb gives TRBD2 as the D gene, but with no DNA this cannot be confirmed. The V gene's germline CDR1 is KGHSH and CDR2 LQKENI. The CDR3 extends over 15 amino acids. CDR3: CASSPGLAGLETQYF.

This rearrangement joins TRBV5-1 to TRBJ2-7; TCRdb's assignment of TRBD1 cannot be checked, as there is no DNA. This CDR3 is 15 amino acids long. Per the germline V gene, CDR1 is SGHRS and CDR2 is YFSETQ. This CDR3 reads CASSLSTGAAYEQYF.

This chain uses TRBV7-9 with TRBJ2-5. Germline V gene lookup returns CDR1 SEHNR and CDR2 FQNEAQ (reference sequence). This CDR3 comprises 14 residues. CDR3 residues: CASSSDPTQETQYF.

The CDR3 here is CASSFRRTTYEQYF. The chain recombines TRBV12-3 or TRBV12-4 with TRBJ2-7. The CDR3 spans 14 residues.

The V and J genes are TRBV6-1 and TRBJ1-2. The CDR3 is 15 residues long. Germline loops: CDR1 MNHNS, CDR2 SASEGT. This CDR3 reads CASSENFWGGYGYTF.

The chain employs TRBV29-1 and TRBJ1-2; the D call from TCRdb, TRBD1, cannot be confirmed without DNA. Germline V lookup: CDR1 SQVTM, CDR2 ANQGSEA. The CDR3 length is 11 residues. CDR3: CSAQGAYGYTF. Full variable domain (rest looked up from reference TRBV29-1 and TRBJ1-2): SAVISQKPSRDICQRGTSLTIQCQVDSQVTMMFWYRQQPGQSLTLIATANQGSEATYESGFVIDKFPISRPNLTFSTLTVSNMSPEDSSIYLCSAQGAYGYTFGSGTRLTVV.

J is TRBJ2-7 and V is TRBV7-9; the TRBD1 assignment by TCRdb is unverifiable without DNA. Germline lookup yields CDR1 SEHNR and CDR2 FQNEAQ (reference sequence). This CDR3 comprises 12 residues. This chain's CDR3 is CASTLTGDEQYF.

CDR3 sequence reads: CASSLGLGTLYEQYF. The rearrangement joins TRBV5-5 to TRBJ2-7. Germline V lookup: CDR1 SGHKS, CDR2 YYEKEE (reference sequence). The CDR3 extends over 15 amino acids.

The chain is built from TRBV5-4 and TRBJ1-4; TCRdb lists TRBD1, though no DNA is available to test this call. The CDR3 is 15 residues long. Germline-derived CDR1 and CDR2 are SGHNT and YYREEE (reference sequence). The CDR3 is CASSPPGGPLEKLFF.

The rearrangement joins TRBV6-5 to TRBJ1-2; TCRdb lists TRBD1, though no DNA is available to test this call. The CDR3 covers 12 residues. CDR1 and CDR2 (germline): MNHEY, SVGAGI. CDR3 in amino acids: CASRKGNYGYTF.

The CDR3 loop reads CASSKQGPGGQYF. The V gene is TRBV5-1, the J gene TRBJ2-7; TCRdb names TRBD1, which stays unverified in the absence of DNA. Germline assignment: CDR1 SGHRS and CDR2 YFSETQ. The CDR3 length is 13 residues.

The genes are TRBV5-1 and TRBJ2-1. The CDR3 contains 13 residues. Germline CDR1 SGHRS, CDR2 YFSETQ. This CDR3 is CASSLVSGNEQFF.

The chain is built from TRBV29-1 and TRBJ2-2; TCRdb calls TRBD1, which cannot be checked without DNA. The CDR3 has 12 amino acids. Looked up from germline, CDR1 is SQVTM and CDR2 is ANQGSEA. This CDR3 reads CSVGQGAGELFF.

The rearrangement links TRBV4-1 to TRBJ1-1; TCRdb outputs TRBD1, but without DNA this stays unchecked. There are 13 residues in the CDR3. Germline V gene lookup returns CDR1 MGHRA and CDR2 YSYEKL. CDR3: CASSQGAHTEAFF.

The chain recombines TRBV27 with TRBJ2-3; TCRdb calls TRBD2, which cannot be checked without DNA. Germline CDR1 and CDR2: MNHEY and SMNVEV (reference sequence). The CDR3 has 15 residues. CDR3 region: CASSNLAGGKDTQYF.